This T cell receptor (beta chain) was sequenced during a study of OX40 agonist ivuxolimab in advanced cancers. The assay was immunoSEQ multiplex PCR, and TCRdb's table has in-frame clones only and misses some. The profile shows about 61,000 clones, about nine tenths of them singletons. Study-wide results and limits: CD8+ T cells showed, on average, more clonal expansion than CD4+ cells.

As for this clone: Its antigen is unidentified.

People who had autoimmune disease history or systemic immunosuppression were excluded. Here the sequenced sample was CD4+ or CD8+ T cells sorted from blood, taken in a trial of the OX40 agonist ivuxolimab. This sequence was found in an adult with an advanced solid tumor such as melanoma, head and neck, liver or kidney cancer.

The CDR3 reads CAWSVGGTNSPLHF. The CDR3 coding sequence is TGTGCCTGGAGTGTAGGTGGTACAAATTCACCCCTCCACTTT. This chain links TRBV30 with TRBJ1-6, with D uncertain. In germline, CDR1 is GTSNPN, CDR2 SVGIG (reference sequence). This CDR3 is 14 amino acids long. V shed 0 bases and J shed 7 bases, with 10 bases lying between them.